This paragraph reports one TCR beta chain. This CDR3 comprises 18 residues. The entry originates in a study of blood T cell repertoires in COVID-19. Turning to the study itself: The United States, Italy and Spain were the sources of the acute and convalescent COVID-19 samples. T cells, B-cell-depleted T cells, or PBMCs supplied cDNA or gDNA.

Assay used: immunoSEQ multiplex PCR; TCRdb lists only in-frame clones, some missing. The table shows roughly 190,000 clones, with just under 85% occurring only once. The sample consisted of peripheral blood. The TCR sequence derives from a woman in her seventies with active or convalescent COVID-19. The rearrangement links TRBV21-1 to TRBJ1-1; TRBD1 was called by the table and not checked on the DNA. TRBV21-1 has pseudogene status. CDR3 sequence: CASPRVTGSLLVNTEAFF. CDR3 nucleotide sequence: TGTGCAAGCCCAAGGGTGACAGGGAGCTTACTAGTGAACACTGAAGCTTTCTTT.